The clone carrying this TCR beta chain was counted once. No antigen is known for it. V lost 5 bases and J lost 1, with 5 bases in between. The CDR3 contains 13 residues. CDR1 is MNHEY, CDR2 SMNVEV, per germline (reference sequence). The sample belongs to a study of cytomegalovirus exposure and HLA in healthy donors. Study results and limitations: The authors later found most CMV-associated TCR beta chains appeared HLA-restricted. In vitro testing confirmed a few CMV-associated chains as specific for CMV antigens.

The donors gave bone marrow, and they were healthy. Primers for the PCR totalled 60 Vbeta and 13 Jbeta. The assay was immunoSEQ multiplex PCR, and TCRdb's table has in-frame clones only and misses some. The sample lists roughly 180,000 clones, 78% occurring once. The chain joins TRBV27 to TRBJ2-2; no firm D call. The sequencing sample was made of PBMCs. The source of this sequence is a woman between 50 and 59 years old in good health and CMV-seropositive. CDR3 region: CASSTRNTGELFF. The CDR3 nucleotides are TGTGCCAGCAGTACAAGGAACACCGGGGAGCTGTTTTTT.